Below, 30 T cell receptor beta chains from the same sample are listed, as sequenced in a study of identical twins. From the 5' RACE reads, TCRdb called clonotypes with MiXCR, one entry per CDR3 protein. This sample has about 660,000 distinct CDR3 sequences; over 8.5% occur once, and the top ten carry around 0.98%. These data also featured in a second study, about yellow fever vaccine responses in identical twins.

Material: PBMCs. The receptor source for this set is a woman aged 18 to 35 in good health.

This clonotype appeared a few times. The gene calls are TRBV20-1 and TRBJ2-7; 7 bases align to TRBD2. This CDR3 has 16 amino acids. V dropped 2 bases and J dropped 4; count of bases not matched to a gene: 14. Germline loops: CDR1 DFQATT, CDR2 SNEGSKA (reference sequence). The CDR3 DNA reads as TGCAGTGCTAGAAAGATTCTAGCGGATTCCGTATACGAGCAGTACTTC. Amino acids: CSARKILADSVYEQYF.

This chain joins TRBV20-1 and TRBJ2-1, with D hard to call. The germline V gene has CDR1 DFQATT and CDR2 SNEGSKA (reference sequence). Trimming shortened V by 3 bases and J by 8 bases, and 5 bases separated the two germline ends. This CDR3 comprises 10 residues. In nucleotides, the CDR3 is TGCAGTGCTAGTCATTATGAGCAGTTCTTC. Amino acids: CSASHYEQFF.

This clonotype has only a few counts. Relative to the germline gene, one junction end is altered; a read error may explain this. This sequence joins TRBV12-3 or TRBV12-4 and TRBJ2-2; 10 nucleotides match TRBD1. The CDR3 has 17 residues. CDR3 amino acids: CAISFPRQGAAIGELFF. The CDR3 DNA reads TGTGCCATCAGTTTTCCCCGACAGGGGGCGGCGATCGGGGAGCTGTTTTTT.

The chain uses TRBV20-1 and TRBJ2-2, with D perhaps TRBD2 (5 bases). Germline V gene sequence: CDR1 DFQATT, CDR2 SNEGSKA (reference sequence). The ends were cut back, 3 bases at V and 1 base at J, with 9 bases in the middle. This CDR3 comprises 14 residues. The CDR3 protein is CSASPEVNTGELFF. CDR3 coding DNA: TGCAGTGCTAGCCCGGAGGTGAACACCGGGGAGCTGTTTTTT.

In this sample, this clonotype turned up many times. This chain joins TRBV2 and TRBJ1-6; a weak D match, TRBD1 (6 bases). CDR1 is SNHLY, CDR2 FYNNEI, per germline. This CDR3 region has 15 residues. With 6 bases removed from V and 9 bases from J, the gap between germline ends came to 18 bases. CDR3 in DNA: TGTGCCAGCAGCGGAGGGACATCGGGGACTTCACCCCTCCACTTT. Amino acids: CASSGGTSGTSPLHF.

This clonotype was detected a few times. The chain employs TRBV10-3 and TRBJ1-6, with unresolved D. This CDR3 is 16 amino acids long. CDR1 ENHRY and CDR2 SYGVKD come from the germline V gene. Trimming took off 4 bases at V and 0 bases at J, with 10 bases between the two ends. The CDR3 bases are TGTGCCATCAGTGCTACCGGGAGCTCCTATAATTCACCCCTCCACTTT. Its protein product is CAISATGSSYNSPLHF.

There are a few counts of this clonotype. The V and J genes are TRBV12-3 or TRBV12-4 and TRBJ1-6; 10 positions match TRBD1. V shed 7 bases, J shed 8 bases, and the junction held 8 bases outside the gene matches. CDR3 length: 15 amino acids. CDR3 coding DNA: TGTGCCAGCACCGAGACAGGGGGCGGTTATTCACCCCTCCACTTT. Amino acid sequence: CASTETGGGYSPLHF.

This chain links TRBV28 with TRBJ1-2, with TRBD1 matching 7 bases. Unmatched junction bases numbered 15, after V lost 6 bases and J lost 8 bases. The CDR3 sequence is 15 residues long. Germline-derived CDR1 and CDR2 are MDHEN and SYDVKM. In DNA, the CDR3 is TGTGCCAGCAGCTACCTTGACAGGGAGGGATACGGCTACACCTTC. Residues: CASSYLDREGYGYTF.

In this sample, this clonotype turned up a few times. The chain carries TRBV5-1 and TRBJ2-2; tentatively, D is TRBD1 (5 bases). The germline V gene encodes CDR1 SGHRS and CDR2 YFSETQ. V shed 1 base and J shed 4 bases, with 11 bases lying between them. This CDR3 has 15 amino acids. CDR3 region: CASSLRGHGTGELFF. The CDR3 region has the DNA TGCGCCAGCAGCTTGCGTGGACACGGCACCGGGGAGCTGTTTTTT.

V gene TRBV27 combines with J gene TRBJ1-5, with D possibly being TRBD1 (5 bases). The CDR3 length is 16 residues. V lost 2 bases and J lost 1, with 12 bases in between. CDR1 is MNHEY, CDR2 SMNVEV, per germline (reference sequence). CDR3 residues: CASSLRAGNSNQPQHF. CDR3 bases: TGTGCCAGCAGTTTACGGGCAGGGAACAGCAATCAGCCCCAGCATTTT.

V gene TRBV7-9 combines with J gene TRBJ2-5; tentatively, D is TRBD1 (6 bases). V lost 5 bases and J 5 bases, leaving 18 bases between the germline ends. The CDR3 covers 15 residues. Germline V gene data show CDR1 as SEHNR and CDR2 as FQNEAQ (reference sequence). The CDR3 bases are TGTGCCAGCAGCCCCGTACAGGGCGGTCCGGAGACCCAGTACTTC. This translates into CASSPVQGGPETQYF.

This clonotype was recorded a few times. V is TRBV20-1 and J is TRBJ2-2; D might be TRBD1 (6 bases). Germline V gene lookup returns CDR1 DFQATT and CDR2 SNEGSKA (reference sequence). V was clipped by 6 bases and J by 4 bases, with 12 bases between them. This CDR3 is 13 amino acids long. CDR3 sequence reads: CSANQGITGELFF. The CDR3 bases are TGCAGTGCCAACCAGGGGATCACCGGGGAGCTGTTTTTT.

V and J are TRBV5-1 and TRBJ2-3, with TRBD2 as a possible D gene (5 bases). The germline V and J ends were trimmed by 0 bases and 0 bases, with 17 bases remaining between them. Germline V gives CDR1 SGHRS, CDR2 YFSETQ. The CDR3 extends over 18 amino acids. In nucleotides, the CDR3 is TGCGCCAGCAGCTTGGTAGCTGGAGGAGGTCGTAGCACAGATACGCAGTATTTT. It specifies CASSLVAGGGRSTDTQYF.

At least ten counts were recorded for this clonotype. This chain uses TRBV4-3 with TRBJ2-3; 8 nucleotides line up with TRBD2. With 0 bases clipped from V and 4 bases from J, the junction kept 9 bases outside the gene matches. Germline V gene sequence: CDR1 LGHNA, CDR2 YSLEER. The CDR3 runs to 17 residues. Written as DNA, the CDR3 is TGCGCCAGCAGCCAAGAGACCCCCGGGACTAGACCAGATACGCAGTATTTT. This translates into CASSQETPGTRPDTQYF.

In this sample, this clonotype turned up a few times. The chain is built from TRBV5-1 and TRBJ2-3; 10 bases line up with TRBD1. Germline V lookup: CDR1 SGHRS, CDR2 YFSETQ. The CDR3 extends over 15 amino acids. Germline trimming cut 3 bases from V and 4 bases from J; bases unmatched to any gene: 5. The CDR3 reads CASSSTGQGPDTQYF. Written as DNA, the CDR3 is TGCGCCAGCAGCTCCACGGGACAGGGGCCAGATACGCAGTATTTT.

V and J are TRBV20-1 and TRBJ1-4; no definite D call. This CDR3 comprises 13 residues. CDR1 and CDR2 (germline): DFQATT, SNEGSKA (reference sequence). V lost 2 bases, J lost 5 bases, and 9 bases lay in between. The CDR3 spells CSARTLANEKLFF. For the CDR3, the DNA is TGCAGTGCTAGAACATTGGCGAATGAAAAACTGTTTTTT.

This clonotype was counted between two and nine times. The chain couples TRBV12-3 or TRBV12-4 to TRBJ2-3, with D tentatively TRBD1 (6 bases). The V end lost 6 bases, the J end lost 2 bases, and 15 bases lay between the germline ends. The CDR3 spans 15 residues. The CDR3 nucleotides are TGTGCCAGCAGGAACACAGGGCGCTCCACAGATACGCAGTATTTT. Protein sequence: CASRNTGRSTDTQYF.

V usage is TRBV7-9 and J usage is TRBJ1-2, with 9 nucleotides matching TRBD1. Germline CDR1 is SEHNR and CDR2 is FQNEAQ (reference sequence). The junction had 5 bases not matched to a gene; V was cut back by 5 bases and J by 1 base. CDR3 size: 15 residues. The CDR3 nucleotides are TGTGCCAGCAGCGCCGGGACAGGGAGTAACTATGGCTACACCTTC. It translates to CASSAGTGSNYGYTF.

This chain uses TRBV7-8 with TRBJ2-3; no clear D. Between the trimmed V and J ends, which lost 4 bases and 0 bases, there was a span of 11 bases. CDR1 and CDR2 (germline): SGHVS, FQNEAQ. CDR3 length: 15 amino acids. The CDR3 nucleotides read TGTGCCAGCAGCTCGGACGTACTCAGCACAGATACGCAGTATTTT. Residues: CASSSDVLSTDTQYF.

This chain links TRBV7-9 with TRBJ2-5; 8 bases line up with TRBD1. The germline V gene encodes CDR1 SEHNR and CDR2 FQNEAQ (reference sequence). This CDR3 contains 15 residues. V shed 5 bases and J 5 bases; nucleotides not matched to a gene: 10. This CDR3 is CASSPTGQGRETQYF. The CDR3, as DNA: TGTGCCAGCAGCCCAACCGGACAGGGTAGGGAGACCCAGTACTTC.

This clonotype turned up a few times. In DNA, the CDR3 is TGCGCCAGCAGCCAAGAGGGGGACTATACCTACGAGCAGTACTTC. It yields the protein CASSQEGDYTYEQYF. The chain combines TRBV4-3 with TRBJ2-7; 7 bases are shared with TRBD2. The CDR3 contains 15 residues. Germline values: CDR1 LGHNA, CDR2 YSLEER. V dropped 0 bases and J dropped 2; count of bases not matched to a gene: 4.

This clonotype was counted a few times. The chain links TRBV20-1 to TRBJ2-7, with 7 bases fitting TRBD1. CDR3 length: 13 amino acids. CDR1 is DFQATT, CDR2 SNEGSKA, per germline (reference sequence). V lost 6 bases, J lost 7 bases, and 12 bases stayed unmatched. The CDR3 region is CSAKGAPPGEQYF. The DNA for the CDR3 is TGCAGTGCAAAGGGGGCGCCCCCGGGGGAGCAGTACTTC.

This clonotype was observed a few times. The chain combines TRBV9 with TRBJ2-1; 7 bases match TRBD1. The trim removed 3 bases at V and 6 bases at J, leaving 12 bases unmatched. From germline, CDR1 is SGDLS and CDR2 YYNGEE. This CDR3 region has 16 residues. The CDR3 DNA is TGTGCCAGCAGCGGAGCCGTTCTCAGGGGGTTCAATGAGCAGTTCTTC. This translates into CASSGAVLRGFNEQFF.

The chain combines TRBV5-6 with TRBJ2-6; D tentatively fits TRBD1 or TRBD2 (5 bases each). The germline gives CDR1 SGHDT, CDR2 YYEEEE. Trimming removed 3 bases at V and 0 bases at J, with 16 bases between. The CDR3 contains 18 residues. The CDR3 loop reads CASSSFPGRDSGANVLTF. CDR3 nucleotides: TGTGCCAGCAGCTCATTTCCGGGACGGGACTCTGGGGCCAACGTCCTGACTTTC.

This clonotype appeared many times. CDR3 loop: CSVRGGGGSTDTQYF. CDR3 in DNA: TGCAGCGTCCGAGGGGGGGGTGGGAGCACAGATACGCAGTATTTT. The chain is built from TRBV29-1 and TRBJ2-3, with D perhaps matching TRBD2 (7 bases). V was cut by 6 bases and J by 0 bases, with 16 bases left in between. Germline V gives CDR1 SQVTM, CDR2 ANQGSEA. This CDR3 has 15 residues.

This clonotype was seen a handful of times. The V call is TRBV7-8, the J call TRBJ2-2, with TRBD1 identical over 8 bases. This CDR3 spans 15 amino acids. The germline gives CDR1 SGHVS, CDR2 FQNEAQ. The junction had 8 bases not matched to a gene; V was cut back by 8 bases and J by 3 bases. CDR3: CASLSMDRDTGELFF. The DNA of the CDR3 is TGTGCCAGCCTCTCCATGGACAGGGACACCGGGGAGCTGTTTTTT.

The chain has TRBV29-1 and TRBJ2-1, with 11 bases identical to TRBD2. The CDR3 spans 16 residues. The trim removed 1 base at V and 0 bases at J, leaving 2 bases unmatched. Germline V gene sequence: CDR1 SQVTM, CDR2 ANQGSEA. CDR3 nucleotides: TGCAGCGTTGAAGGACTAGCGGGGAGCTCCTACAATGAGCAGTTCTTC. As protein: CSVEGLAGSSYNEQFF.

This clonotype was detected ten times or more. For the CDR3, the DNA is TGTGCCAGCAGTGACTCGAGTGGGGGGCATTACACCGGGGAGCTGTTTTTT. Translation gives CASSDSSGGHYTGELFF. The V call is TRBV6-4, the J call TRBJ2-2, with D tentatively TRBD1 or TRBD2 (6 bases each). The CDR3 sequence is 17 residues long. In germline, CDR1 is MRHNA, CDR2 SNTAGT. Trimming stripped 0 bases from V and 3 bases from J, with 14 bases between.

The CDR3 sequence: CASTALAGGPHEQFF. The DNA for the CDR3 is TGTGCCAGTACCGCCCTAGCGGGGGGCCCTCATGAGCAGTTCTTC. The rearrangement uses TRBV19 and TRBJ2-1; 11 bases agree with TRBD2. The J segment lost 8 bases and the V segment lost 7 bases, leaving 10 bases of the junction unmatched. The CDR3 runs to 15 residues. Germline V CDR1 and CDR2: LNHDA, SQIVND (reference sequence).

The chain recombines TRBV14 with TRBJ2-1, with D perhaps matching TRBD1 or TRBD2 (6 bases each). V lost 1 base to trimming and J lost 12 bases, with 22 bases between them. The germline V gene has CDR1 SGHDN and CDR2 FVKESK. CDR3 length: 16 amino acids. CDR3 nucleotides: TGTGCCAGCAGCCAAGTCCGCGGGACCCCCTTACAGGGGCAGTTCTTC. It is translated as CASSQVRGTPLQGQFF.